The sample holds a few counts of the clone carrying this T cell receptor (beta chain). The antigen remains unidentified. MiXCR was run by TCRdb on the RT-PCR reads, yielding one entry per CDR3 protein. The repertoire holds roughly 290,000 distinct CDR3 sequences, with 21% as singletons. There are 14 residues in the CDR3. Trimming removed 6 bases at V and 8 bases at J, with 17 bases between. The data are from a study of response to subunit inactivated influenza vaccine. Overall study results and limits: Authors suggested each seasonal flu vaccination may recruit only limited numbers of new T cells.

This clonotype originated in a man aged 50-75 years who received an inactivated influenza vaccine. The chain uses TRBV12-3 or TRBV12-4 and TRBJ1-3; D is unresolved. The starting material was PBMCs from blood, obtained 21 months after vaccination. CDR3 sequence reads: CASRPGLPTYTIYF. The CDR3 nucleotides read TGTGCCAGCAGACCGGGCCTCCCTACTTACACCATATATTTT.